One and the same sample provided the 7 T cell receptor beta chains below, sequenced in a study of T cells in Graves' hyperthyroidism and ophthalmopathy. The TCR beta CDR3 regions underwent amplification using RNA transcripts as the source. HTBI primers drove first-round RT-PCR of the TCR CDR3. TCRdb recomputed calls from the multiplex PCR reads with MiXCR, one row per CDR3 protein. The sample gives about 760,000 distinct CDR3 sequences, roughly 32% of which show up once; 30% to 40% is in the top ten. Sequenced: blood. The receptors come from a woman aged 40 to 50 with Graves' hyperthyroidism.

Concerning this clonotype itself: One end of the junction is discordant with germline, which a read error may explain. The chain combines TRBV25-1 with TRBJ1-4, with D possibly TRBD1 on 6 matching bases. CDR1 is MGHDK, CDR2 SYGVNS, per germline. The CDR3 has 16 residues. CDR3 nucleotide sequence: TGCGCCAGCAGCCAAATCGGGGGGAGGGGGTCAAGAAAACTGTTTTTT. Its protein product is CASSQIGGRGSRKLFF.

V and J are TRBV7-3 and TRBJ2-5; 8 bases line up with TRBD1. The CDR3 covers 14 residues. With 5 bases clipped from V and 5 bases from J, the junction kept 7 bases outside the gene matches. Germline CDR1 is SGHTA and CDR2 is FQGTGA. The DNA for the CDR3 is TGTGCCAGCAGCCAGACAGGGGCGAGGGAGACCCAGTACTTC. Translated, it gives CASSQTGARETQYF.

The table lists this clonotype with many counts. The CDR3 loop is CATSDPTRKNTGELFF. CDR3 nucleotide sequence: TGTGCCACCAGTGACCCCACACGGAAGAACACCGGGGAGCTGTTTTTT. V and J are TRBV24-1 and TRBJ2-2; D not certain. The length of the CDR3 is 16 residues. From germline, CDR1 is KGHDR and CDR2 SFDVKD. Trimming removed 4 bases from V and 1 base from J, with 12 bases in between.

The table lists this clonotype with a few counts. CDR3 bases: TGTGCCAGTGTAGACAGGGTTGGCTCTGGGGCCAACGTCCTGACTTTC. This translates into CASVDRVGSGANVLTF. The rearrangement links TRBV19 to TRBJ2-6; 7 nucleotides line up with TRBD1. The J segment lost 0 bases and the V segment lost 8 bases, leaving 7 bases of the junction unmatched. The CDR3 has 16 amino acids. Germline V gene data show CDR1 as LNHDA and CDR2 as SQIVND (reference sequence).

In this sample, this clonotype turned up many times. This sequence joins TRBV13 and TRBJ1-2, with 8 bases aligning to TRBD1. This CDR3 is built from 14 residues. CDR1 and CDR2 (germline): PRHDT, FYEKMQ (reference sequence). V dropped 2 bases and J dropped 4; count of bases not matched to a gene: 3. The CDR3 nucleotides read TGTGCCAGCAGCTTACAAGGGACAGGCTATGGCTACACCTTC. It specifies CASSLQGTGYGYTF.

This clonotype came up many times. This chain joins TRBV20-1 and TRBJ2-5; TRBD2 agrees at 9 bases. The length of the CDR3 is 15 residues. V lost 0 bases, J lost 3 bases, and 5 bases stayed unmatched. Germline CDR1 and CDR2: DFQATT and SNEGSKA (reference sequence). In nucleotides, the CDR3 is TGCAGTGCTAGAGATTTTAGCGGGAGTGAAGAGACCCAGTACTTC. Its translation is CSARDFSGSEETQYF.

This clonotype showed up just a few times. The J gene is TRBJ1-4, the V gene TRBV20-1; D remains unclear. Looked up from germline, CDR1 is DFQATT and CDR2 is SNEGSKA (reference sequence). V gave up 6 bases and J gave up 8 bases, with 16 bases separating them. The CDR3 runs 13 residues. The DNA of the CDR3 is TGCAGTGCCGCCGAGGGCGGAGGGGAAAAACTGTTTTTT. Protein product: CSAAEGGGEKLFF.